These 3 T cell receptor beta chains were all obtained from the same sample, sequenced in a study of shared clonotypes between healthy human individuals. Generated by immunoSEQ multiplex PCR, the TCRdb table keeps only in-frame clones and is missing some. The table lists about a million clones, around 76% of them singletons, with approximately 1.5% in the top ten. Sequenced material: memory CD4+ T cells sorted from blood. Noted subset: CD45RA-negative fraction. These receptors originate from a man younger than 35 in good health.

The genes are TRBV20-1 and TRBJ2-3; D unresolved. CDR3 length: 11 amino acids. V dropped 3 bases and J dropped 12 bases, with 13 bases sitting between them. Germline V CDR1 and CDR2: DFQATT, SNEGSKA (reference sequence). The CDR3 DNA reads as TGCAGTGCTAGCCCCGGGCCCCTCCAGTATTTT. Translation: CSASPGPLQYF.

This sequence joins TRBV4-1 and TRBJ1-5; tentative D call: TRBD1 (6 bases). This CDR3 has 17 residues. Germline V gene lookup returns CDR1 MGHRA and CDR2 YSYEKL. Trimming took 0 bases from V and 1 from J, leaving 13 bases between them. The CDR3 DNA reads TGCGCCAGCAGCCAAGAAGGGGGGGGCTGGAGCAATCAGCCCCAGCATTTT. Its translation is CASSQEGGGWSNQPQHF.

The chain combines TRBV6-5 with TRBJ2-7; D perhaps matches TRBD2 (6 bases). Germline CDR1 MNHEY, CDR2 SVGAGI. The CDR3 spans 13 residues. Between the trimmed V and J ends, which lost 8 bases and 0 bases, there was a span of 11 bases. CDR3 nucleotides: TGTGCCAGCGGCGGGACGTTCTCCTACGAGCAGTACTTC. Residues: CASGGTFSYEQYF.